One T cell receptor (beta chain) is described in this entry. The RNA input was roughly 0.45 to 1 ug, and it was reverse transcribed with random hexamers. One entry per CDR3 protein results from TCRdb running MiXCR on the immunoSEQ multiplex PCR reads. The profile covers about 83,000 distinct CDR3 sequences, with approximately 96% appearing a single time and approximately 0.42% taken by the ten largest. The sample belongs to a study of CD8 T cells in Susac syndrome. CDR1 is MNHEY, CDR2 SVGAGI, per germline. This CDR3 spans 14 amino acids. The V end was cut by 5 bases, the J end by 8 bases, with 15 bases between.

The source material was CD8+ T cells from PBMCs. The V call is TRBV6-5, the J call TRBJ1-4; maybe TRBD1 (6 bases). The sequence was obtained from a human donor with Susac syndrome. This chain's CDR3 is CASSPDSEGEKLFF. For the CDR3, the DNA is TGTGCCAGCAGTCCGGACAGCGAGGGCGAAAAACTGTTTTTT.